Listed below are T cell receptor beta chains from one sample, sequenced in a study of memory CD4+ T cells and cytomegalovirus serostatus. Profiling relied on immunoSEQ multiplex PCR, and the TCRdb table lists in-frame clones only, not all of them. The sample records approximately 47,000 clones, about 77% being singletons. The sequenced sample was memory CD4+ T cells from blood. The receptors come from an adult in good health and CMV-seronegative. CDR3s include the opening cysteine and the closing phenylalanine or tryptophan. A D gene is named only where the DNA matches it firmly. A row's size may be missing; if present it is once, few, many or a size class.

15 | . | . | TRBJ2-2 | TRBV7-6 | CASSPMDSSTGELFF | TGTGCCAGCAGCCCGATGGACTCCTCCACCGGGGAGCTGTTTTTT
13 | TRBD1 | . | TRBJ2-2 | TRBV14 | CASSPQGVGELFF | TGTGCCAGCAGCCCCCAGGGGGTCGGGGAGCTGTTTTTT
12 | . | . | TRBJ2-5 | TRBV10-3 | CAISEGAETQYF | TGTGCCATCAGTGAGGGAGCAGAGACCCAGTACTTC
16 | . | . | TRBJ2-7 | TRBV7-6 | CASSLGATPRTYEQYF | TGTGCCAGCAGCTTAGGGGCGACGCCCCGGACCTACGAGCAGTACTTC
14 | TRBD2 | . | TRBJ2-5 | TRBV7-9 | CASRSREPQETQYF | TGTGCCAGCAGGTCGCGGGAGCCCCAAGAGACCCAGTACTTC
15 | TRBD1 | . | TRBJ2-7 | TRBV5-1 | CASSLEDRPDYEQYF | TGCGCCAGCAGCTTGGAGGACAGGCCTGACTACGAGCAGTACTTC
17 | . | . | TRBJ1-4 | TRBV4-2 | CASSQEGPGANNEKLFF | TGTGCCAGCAGCCAAGAGGGCCCAGGGGCCAATAATGAAAAACTGTTTTTT
15 | . | . | TRBJ2-6 | TRBV19 | CASSTWGSGANVLTF | TGTGCCAGTAGTACTTGGGGCTCTGGGGCCAACGTCCTGACTTTC
15 | . | . | TRBJ2-1 | TRBV10-2 | CASRSLSSSYNEQFF | TGCGCCAGCAGATCACTATCCAGCTCCTACAATGAGCAGTTCTTC
15 | . | . | TRBJ2-7 | TRBV12-1 | CASSPAIRGRNEQYF | TGTGCCAGCAGCCCGGCTATAAGGGGTAGGAACGAGCAGTACTTC
17 | . | . | TRBJ2-5 | TRBV27 | CASSPPQDRDGSETQYF | TGTGCCAGCAGCCCACCTCAGGACAGAGATGGGTCGGAGACCCAGTACTTC
15 | . | . | TRBJ1-4 | TRBV19 | CASSAAGTPNEKLFF | TGTGCCAGTAGTGCCGCCGGGACACCTAATGAAAAACTGTTTTTT
15 | TRBD2 | once | TRBJ2-1 | TRBV14 | CASSLGLAGFGRQFF | TGTGCCAGCAGCCTCGGACTAGCGGGATTCGGACGCCAGTTCTTC
14 | . | . | TRBJ2-2 | TRBV2 | CASRPGANTGELFF | TGTGCCAGCAGACCGGGGGCGAACACCGGGGAGCTGTTTTTT
16 | . | . | TRBJ1-2 | TRBV14 | CASSSKQGRSNYGYTF | TGTGCCAGCAGCTCAAAGCAGGGCCGCTCTAACTATGGCTACACCTTC
15 | TRBD2 | . | TRBJ2-7 | TRBV15 | CATSRDTGGPYEQYF | TGTGCCACCAGCAGAGATACGGGGGGGCCCTACGAGCAGTACTTC
16 | . | once | TRBJ1-6 | TRBV2 | CASSPRGPAYNSPLHF | TGTGCCAGCAGTCCCCGGGGCCCTGCCTATAATTCACCCCTCCACTTT
15 | . | . | TRBJ2-1 | TRBV30 | CAWSPGYSSYNEQFF | TGTGCCTGGAGCCCAGGGTATAGCTCCTACAATGAGCAGTTCTTC
13 | TRBD2 | . | TRBJ2-5 | TRBV5-4 | CASSPGLEETQYF | TGTGCCAGCAGCCCGGGACTAGAAGAGACCCAGTACTTC
14 | . | . | TRBJ2-7 | TRBV7-2 | CASSLEGFSYEQYF | TGTGCCAGCAGCTTAGAAGGGTTTTCCTACGAGCAGTACTTC
15 | . | . | TRBJ2-1 | TRBV6-6 | CASSTPAGSYNEQFF | TGTGCCAGCAGCACCCCGGCAGGGAGCTACAATGAGCAGTTCTTC
12 | . | . | TRBJ2-7 | TRBV28 | CASSTGRYEQYF | TGTGCCAGCAGTACCGGCCGTTACGAGCAGTACTTC
17 | TRBD2 | . | TRBJ2-5 | TRBV19 | CASPKAALAGAEETQYF | TGTGCCAGCCCTAAAGCAGCCCTAGCGGGGGCCGAGGAGACCCAGTACTTC
15 | . | . | TRBJ1-2 | TRBV5-1 | CASSLVQNLNYGYTF | TGCGCCAGCAGCTTGGTGCAGAATCTAAACTATGGCTACACCTTC
17 | TRBD2 | . | TRBJ2-5 | TRBV7-9 | CASTIVGGSGDQETQYF | TGTGCCAGCACCATAGTGGGAGGTAGCGGGGACCAAGAGACCCAGTACTTC
15 | . | . | TRBJ1-1 | TRBV7-9 | CASSLVRGRRTEAFF | TGTGCCAGCAGCTTAGTGAGAGGGCGGCGAACTGAAGCTTTCTTT
14 | . | . | TRBJ2-1 | TRBV6-5 | CASSYAEFYNEQFF | TGTGCCAGCAGTTACGCGGAATTCTACAATGAGCAGTTCTTC
12 | . | . | TRBJ2-3 | TRBV5-1 | CASSLRGGRIYF | TGCGCCAGCAGCTTACGTGGGGGGCGAATATATTTT
13 | TRBD1 | . | TRBJ1-2 | TRBV7-9 | CASSRGQGEGYTF | TGTGCCAGCAGCCGTGGACAGGGTGAAGGCTACACCTTC
15 | . | . | TRBJ2-2 | TRBV2 | CASSEVGEDTGELFF | TGTGCCAGCAGTGAAGTGGGGGAGGACACCGGGGAGCTGTTTTTT
13 | . | few | TRBJ2-5 | TRBV10-2 | CASRELAAETQYF | TGCGCCAGCAGGGAACTTGCGGCAGAGACCCAGTACTTC
13 | . | . | TRBJ1-2 | TRBV2 | CASRVQVNYGYTF | TGTGCCAGCAGGGTACAAGTTAACTATGGCTACACCTTC
15 | . | . | TRBJ1-3 | TRBV19 | CASSRGSSSGNTIYF | TGTGCCAGTAGTAGGGGGTCTTCCTCTGGAAACACCATATATTTT
15 | . | . | TRBJ1-5 | TRBV6-1 | CASSEVGNSNQPQHF | TGTGCCAGCAGTGAAGTTGGAAATAGCAATCAGCCCCAGCATTTT